Detailed here is one T cell receptor beta chain. Its antigen is unidentified. Here immunoSEQ multiplex PCR was the method, and the copy in TCRdb shows in-frame clones only, minus some. The sample shows approximately 26,000 clones, roughly 82% of them seen only once. As for time point: recipient sample about 28 days before transplant, after cytoreduction. These data originate in a study of T cell clonotyping in hematopoietic cell transplantation. Study outcomes and limitations: No sorting was done, leaving CD4 and CD8 contributions mixed.

Material: peripheral blood mononuclear cells, obtained before stem cell transplant. The source is a woman aged 60-70 years with acute myeloid leukemia. Some clones in this sample may be carry-over from other donors' samples.

This CDR3 reads CASRWTSGGARNEQFF. The CDR3 coding sequence is TGTGCCAGCAGGTGGACTAGCGGGGGGGCCCGGAATGAGCAGTTCTTC. The rearrangement uses TRBV6-6 and TRBJ2-1, with 15 bases that match TRBD2. Per the germline V gene, CDR1 is MNHNY and CDR2 is SVGAGI (reference sequence). Trimming took 6 bases from V and 7 from J; bases not matched to a gene: 7. This CDR3 contains 16 residues.